This TCR beta chain was retrieved from a study of cytomegalovirus exposure and HLA in healthy donors. Whole-study findings and limits: TCR beta V segments were, for the most part, productive about 87% or about 30% of the time in an earlier analysis.

PCR employed 60 Vbeta and 13 Jbeta primers. Some clones are missing from TCRdb's copy, which holds only in-frame ones; the method was immunoSEQ multiplex PCR. The top ten clones hold approximately 2% of a sample with some 140,000 clones, about three quarters of them seen once. Germline CDR1 reads SNHLY; CDR2 reads FYNNEI. V shed 2 bases, J shed 4 bases, and the junction held 2 bases outside the gene matches. This CDR3 region has 14 residues. There are a few counts of this clone. Its target is unknown. Other nucleotide sequences from this sample produce the same CDR3. The sample taken for sequencing was PBMCs. The TCR originated in a female donor in good health and CMV-seropositive. The gene calls are TRBV2 and TRBJ1-5; 7 positions agree with TRBD1. This chain's CDR3 is CASSERRGNQPQHF. The CDR3, as DNA: TGTGCCAGCAGTGAACGCAGGGGGAATCAGCCCCAGCATTTT.